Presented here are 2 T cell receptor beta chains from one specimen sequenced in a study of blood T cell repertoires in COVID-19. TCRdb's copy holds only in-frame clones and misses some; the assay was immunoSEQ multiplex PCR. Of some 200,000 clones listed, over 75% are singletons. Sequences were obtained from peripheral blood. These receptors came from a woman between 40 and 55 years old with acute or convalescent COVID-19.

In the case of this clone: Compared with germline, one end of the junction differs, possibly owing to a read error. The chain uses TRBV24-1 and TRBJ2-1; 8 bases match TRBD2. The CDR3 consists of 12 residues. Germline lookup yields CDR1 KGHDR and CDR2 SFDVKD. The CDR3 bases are TGTGCCACTCGTTACCCAGCGGGGGACCTACTCTTC. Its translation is CATRYPAGDLLF.

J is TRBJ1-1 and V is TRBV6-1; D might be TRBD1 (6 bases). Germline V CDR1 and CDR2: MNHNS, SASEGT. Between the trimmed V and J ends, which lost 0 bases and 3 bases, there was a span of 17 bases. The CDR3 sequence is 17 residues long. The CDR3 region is CASSEAWGRGWHTEAFF. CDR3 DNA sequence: TGTGCCAGCAGTGAAGCGTGGGGCAGGGGATGGCACACTGAAGCTTTCTTT.